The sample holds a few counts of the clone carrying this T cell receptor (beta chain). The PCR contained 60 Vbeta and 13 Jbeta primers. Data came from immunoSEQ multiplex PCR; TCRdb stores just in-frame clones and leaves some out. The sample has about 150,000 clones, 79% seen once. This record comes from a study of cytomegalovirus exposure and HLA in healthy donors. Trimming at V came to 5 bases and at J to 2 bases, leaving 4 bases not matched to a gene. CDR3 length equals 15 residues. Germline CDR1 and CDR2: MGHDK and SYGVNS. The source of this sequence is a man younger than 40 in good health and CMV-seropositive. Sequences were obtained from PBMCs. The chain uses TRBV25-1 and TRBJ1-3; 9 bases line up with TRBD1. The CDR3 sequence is CASSPWTGAGNTIYF. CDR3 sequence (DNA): TGTGCCAGCAGTCCTTGGACAGGGGCTGGAAACACCATATATTTT. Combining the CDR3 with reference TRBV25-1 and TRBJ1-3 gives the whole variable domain EADIYQTPRYLVIGTGKKITLECSQTMGHDKMYWYQQDPGMELHLIHYSYGVNSTEKGDLSSESTVSRIRTEHFPLTLESARPSHTSQYLCASSPWTGAGNTIYFGEGSWLTVV.